A selection of T cell receptor beta chains follows, all from one sample in a study of CD8 T cells in Susac syndrome. TCRdb processed the immunoSEQ multiplex PCR reads anew with MiXCR; each CDR3 protein has one entry. The profile shows some 240,000 distinct CDR3 sequences, almost 97% of them singletons. The sample consisted of CD4+ T cells from PBMCs. The receptor source for this set is a human donor with Susac syndrome. Both conserved end residues are part of each CDR3. The D gene is left open where the match is weak. A row's size may be missing; if present it is once, few, many or a size class.

CDR3 DNA	CDR3 protein	D gene	V gene	clone size	J gene
TGCAGTGCTAGAGACGGGACTAGCGGGAGCGACGAGCAGTACTTC	CSARDGTSGSDEQYF	TRBD2	TRBV20-1	once	TRBJ2-7
TGTGCCACCAGCAGAAGAGCGGGAGGGGGGTACAATGAGCAGTTCTTC	CATSRRAGGGYNEQFF	TRBD2	TRBV15	.	TRBJ2-1
TGTGCCAGCAGTTTGAACAGGGGATCGGAGACCCAGTACTTC	CASSLNRGSETQYF	TRBD1	TRBV12-3/TRBV12-4	.	TRBJ2-5
TGTGCCAGCAGCGCTAAGTCGAAGGATTACCCTGAAAACATTCAGTACTTC	CASSAKSKDYPENIQYF	.	TRBV9	.	TRBJ2-4
TGCGCCAGCAGCTTACGACAGCAACAAGATACGCAGTATTTT	CASSLRQQQDTQYF	.	TRBV5-1	.	TRBJ2-3
TGCAGTGCTAGCAGTTATAGCGGGAGTACCGACGAGCAGTACTTC	CSASSYSGSTDEQYF	TRBD2	TRBV20-1	.	TRBJ2-7
TGCAGTGCAATCCGGGACGGAAGCTCCTACGAGCAGTACTTC	CSAIRDGSSYEQYF	.	TRBV20-1	.	TRBJ2-7
TGTGCCAGTAGTATCAGGGGGTTTAACACCGGGGAGCTGTTTTTT	CASSIRGFNTGELFF	TRBD1	TRBV19	.	TRBJ2-2
TGTGCCAGCAGTGTGCGGGTACACGCTGAAGCTTTCTTT	CASSVRVHAEAFF	.	TRBV12-3/TRBV12-4	.	TRBJ1-1
TGCAGCGTCCTGGACAGGGGGATAGATCAGCCCCAGCATTTT	CSVLDRGIDQPQHF	TRBD1	TRBV29-1	.	TRBJ1-5
TGTGCCTGGAGTACCAGGTTCACTGAAGCTTTCTTT	CAWSTRFTEAFF	.	TRBV30	once	TRBJ1-1
TGTGCCAGTCTTCCCGCAGACAGGAACACTGAAGCTTTCTTT	CASLPADRNTEAFF	.	TRBV19	.	TRBJ1-1
TGTGCCAGCAGCTTAGTATGGGTGGATTCCCAAGAGACCCAGTACTTC	CASSLVWVDSQETQYF	.	TRBV7-2	.	TRBJ2-5
TGTGCCAGCAGCCAAGCGACTAGCGGACTTTACGAGCAGTACTTC	CASSQATSGLYEQYF	TRBD2	TRBV3-1	.	TRBJ2-7
TGTGCCAGCAGCGCGTTGGGCGCTAGCGGGAGCGCGACCTGGGCCGGGGAGCTGTTTTTT	CASSALGASGSATWAGELFF	TRBD2	TRBV9	.	TRBJ2-2
TGTGCCGCTGGTTTGGGGTACGAGCAGTACTTC	CAAGLGYEQYF	.	TRBV6-5	.	TRBJ2-7
TGTGCCACCAGTGACCCCCCACCGCAGGGAGGGGATACGCAGTATTTT	CATSDPPPQGGDTQYF	TRBD2	TRBV24-1	.	TRBJ2-3
TGTGCCTCCCTAGGGTGGAAGACCCAGTACTTC	CASLGWKTQYF	.	TRBV19	.	TRBJ2-5
TGCGCCAGCAGCCCCAGGTCTGGGTTGGACACTGAAGCTTTCTTT	CASSPRSGLDTEAFF	.	TRBV5-1	.	TRBJ1-1
TGCAGCGTTAAGAATCGACGGCAAAACATTCAGTACTTC	CSVKNRRQNIQYF	.	TRBV29-1	.	TRBJ2-4
TGTGCCAGCAGTTTGGGGCATCAGCCCCAGCATTTT	CASSLGHQPQHF	.	TRBV12-3/TRBV12-4	.	TRBJ1-5
TGTGCCAGCAGCTTAGAGGGTACAGGTGGGAGGATGAACACTGAAGCTTTCTTT	CASSLEGTGGRMNTEAFF	.	TRBV7-3	.	TRBJ1-1
TGCAGCGCATCAGGGACCGCTATCATCCAAGAGACCCAGTACTTC	CSASGTAIIQETQYF	.	TRBV29-1	.	TRBJ2-5
TGTGCCAGCAGTACCCAGGGGGCGGGTGGGGGCAATCAGCCCCAGCATTTT	CASSTQGAGGGNQPQHF	TRBD1	TRBV28	.	TRBJ1-5
TGCAGCGTTGCGGCGACTAGCGGTTTCACAGATACGCAGTATTTT	CSVAATSGFTDTQYF	TRBD2	TRBV29-1	.	TRBJ2-3
TGTGCCAGCTCACCGCGGCAGGATGGCTACACCTTC	CASSPRQDGYTF	.	TRBV18	.	TRBJ1-2
TGTGCCAGCAGCTCAGATAGGGGCGCCTACGAGCAGTACTTC	CASSSDRGAYEQYF	.	TRBV4-2	.	TRBJ2-7
TGTGCCAGCAGCGCCGATAGCGGGAGCTCCTACAATGAGCAGTTCTTC	CASSADSGSSYNEQFF	TRBD2	TRBV9	once	TRBJ2-1
TGCAGCGTTGAAAAGGGGCCGGGAAACATTCAGTACTTC	CSVEKGPGNIQYF	.	TRBV29-1	.	TRBJ2-4
TGTGCCAGCAGTTTCCCAGTTCAGACGGACAATGAGCAGTTCTTC	CASSFPVQTDNEQFF	.	TRBV12-3/TRBV12-4	.	TRBJ2-1
TGTGCCAGCAGCTCGTTAGCGGGAGGTCCCTACAATGAGCAGTTCTTC	CASSSLAGGPYNEQFF	TRBD2	TRBV7-9	.	TRBJ2-1
TGTGCCAGCAGCCGCGGACAGGTTAACTATGGCTACACCTTC	CASSRGQVNYGYTF	TRBD1	TRBV6-5	.	TRBJ1-2
TGTGCCACCAGCAGAGTCATCGGGAGTGGAGATACGCAGTATTTT	CATSRVIGSGDTQYF	.	TRBV15	.	TRBJ2-3
TGTGCCACCAGTGGTCAGCGGGAGGGCCAAGATACGCAGTATTTT	CATSGQREGQDTQYF	TRBD2	TRBV24-1	.	TRBJ2-3
TGTGCCTGGGGGACGGATTATAGCAATCAGCCCCAGCATTTT	CAWGTDYSNQPQHF	.	TRBV30	.	TRBJ1-5
TGTGCCAGCAGCTTAGAGGTGGCAGGGTTCGACTATGGCTACACCTTC	CASSLEVAGFDYGYTF	.	TRBV7-9	.	TRBJ1-2
TGTGCTACTGAGCGGGAGGGCCGAGTACAGTATTTT	CATEREGRVQYF	TRBD2	TRBV11-2	once	TRBJ2-3
TGCGCCAGCAGCACCCCCACAACAGGGATCTATGGCTACACCTTC	CASSTPTTGIYGYTF	.	TRBV5-1	.	TRBJ1-2
TGTGCCATCAGTGACCAGGGGGGCCCCGCCAACGGTCAGCCCCAGCATTTT	CAISDQGGPANGQPQHF	TRBD1	TRBV10-3	.	TRBJ1-5
TGCAGCGTTGTAGTGACAGGGGATAGCAATCAGCCCCAGCATTTT	CSVVVTGDSNQPQHF	TRBD1	TRBV29-1	.	TRBJ1-5